One sample yielded the 22 T cell receptor beta chains listed below, sequenced in a study of T cell clonotyping in hematopoietic cell transplantation. TCRdb keeps only in-frame clones here, not all; method: immunoSEQ multiplex PCR. Among about 12,000 clones listed, over 75% were seen once. The sequenced sample was peripheral blood mononuclear cells. These receptors all stem from a man aged 25-45 years in good health. Some clones in this sample may be carry-over from other donors' samples.

V and J are TRBV6-5 and TRBJ1-1, with TRBD1 as a possible D gene (5 bases). This CDR3 region has 15 residues. From germline, CDR1 is MNHEY and CDR2 SVGAGI. V gave up 0 bases and J gave up 1 base, with 9 bases separating them. The CDR3 is CASSYSVGTNTEAFF. The CDR3 DNA follows: TGTGCCAGCAGTTACTCGGTAGGGACGAACACTGAAGCTTTCTTT.

This chain uses TRBV2 with TRBJ1-2; D possibly corresponds to TRBD1 (5 bases). CDR1 SNHLY and CDR2 FYNNEI come from the germline V gene. The CDR3 length is 13 residues. V shed 8 bases and J shed 8 bases, with 18 bases lying between them. The CDR3 region is CASDVGGSRGYTF. The CDR3 bases are TGTGCCAGCGACGTTGGGGGGAGTCGAGGCTACACCTTC.

The table lists this clone with a count of one. The V and J genes are TRBV2 and TRBJ2-5; 10 nucleotides match TRBD1. Trimming at V came to 7 bases and at J to 4 bases, leaving 9 bases not matched to a gene. The CDR3 runs to 15 residues. Germline V lookup: CDR1 SNHLY, CDR2 FYNNEI. This chain's CDR3 is CASTGDRGPRETQYF. The CDR3 DNA sequence: TGTGCCAGCACGGGGGACAGGGGCCCGCGAGAGACCCAGTACTTC.

This chain links TRBV6-1 with TRBJ2-5; a possible D gene is TRBD1 (6 bases). The CDR3 contains 14 residues. V lost 3 bases to trimming and J lost 5 bases, with 13 bases between them. Germline V gene data show CDR1 as MNHNS and CDR2 as SASEGT. The CDR3 DNA is TGTGCCAGCAGTGACCCCAGGGGCCGGGAGACCCAGTACTTC. Translated: CASSDPRGRETQYF.

The chain uses TRBV27 and TRBJ2-5, with 7 positions matching TRBD1. There are 13 residues in the CDR3. The germline CDR1 and CDR2 sequences are MNHEY and SMNVEV (reference sequence). The V and J ends lost 6 bases and 1 base, in that order; junction bases with no gene match: 2. CDR3 region: CASRTGAQETQYF. In nucleotides, the CDR3 is TGTGCCAGCAGAACAGGGGCCCAAGAGACCCAGTACTTC.

In this sample, this clone turned up a few times. The genes are TRBV4-1 and TRBJ2-1, with D tentatively TRBD2 (5 bases). Germline assignment: CDR1 MGHRA and CDR2 YSYEKL. This CDR3 region has 13 residues. The V gene lost 3 bases and the J gene lost 8 bases, with 11 bases spanning the gap. CDR3 sequence (DNA): TGCGCCAGCAGCCAGTCGTACGGGGATGAGCAGTTCTTC. Its protein is CASSQSYGDEQFF.

The V and J genes are TRBV6-5 and TRBJ1-2; TRBD1 agrees at 11 bases. Germline V lookup: CDR1 MNHEY, CDR2 SVGAGI. CDR3 length: 14 residues. Trimming at V came to 4 bases and at J to 4 bases, leaving 2 bases not matched to a gene. The CDR3 nucleotides read TGTGCCAGCAGTTGGGACAGGGGGTCCTATGGCTACACCTTC. Its protein is CASSWDRGSYGYTF.

V usage is TRBV29-1 and J usage is TRBJ1-2; 7 bases map to TRBD1. V shed 5 bases, J shed 1 base, and the junction held 7 bases outside the gene matches. The CDR3 loop spans 14 amino acids. The germline V gene encodes CDR1 SQVTM and CDR2 ANQGSEA. The chain's CDR3 is CSVRDSSFNYGYTF. The CDR3 DNA follows: TGCAGCGTTCGGGACAGCTCTTTTAACTATGGCTACACCTTC.

V is TRBV2 and J is TRBJ1-5; the D is unclear. CDR1 SNHLY and CDR2 FYNNEI come from the germline V gene. This CDR3 has 14 residues. Trimming stripped 5 bases from V and 2 bases from J, with 10 bases between. CDR3 protein: CASSRSGGNQPQHF. The CDR3 nucleotides are TGTGCCAGCAGTCGATCAGGAGGCAATCAGCCCCAGCATTTT.

This chain connects TRBV6-5 to TRBJ2-5; TRBD2 might be the D (5 bases). The length of the CDR3 is 14 residues. CDR1 and CDR2 (germline): MNHEY, SVGAGI. V shed 11 bases and J shed 4 bases, with 20 bases lying between them. The CDR3 reads CASTGSSRGETQYF. CDR3 bases: TGTGCCTCAACCGGGTCCTCTCGGGGAGAGACCCAGTACTTC.

The rearrangement links TRBV29-1 to TRBJ2-5; D may match TRBD1 or TRBD2 (6 bases each). V was trimmed by 6 bases and J by 2 bases, leaving 16 bases between them. Germline assignment: CDR1 SQVTM and CDR2 ANQGSEA. This CDR3 has 14 amino acids. Written as DNA, the CDR3 is TGCAGCGTCCGGAGGGGGACTGCACAAGAGACCCAGTACTTC. It is translated as CSVRRGTAQETQYF. Full variable domain (remainder filled in from reference TRBV29-1 and TRBJ2-5): SAVISQKPSRDICQRGTSLTIQCQVDSQVTMMFWYRQQPGQSLTLIATANQGSEATYESGFVIDKFPISRPNLTFSTLTVSNMSPEDSSIYLCSVRRGTAQETQYFGPGTRLLVL.

The chain is built from TRBV5-1 and TRBJ2-1; D gene ambiguous. The V gene's germline CDR1 is SGHRS and CDR2 YFSETQ. This CDR3 has 16 amino acids. V was pared by 4 bases and J by 0 bases, with 14 bases between. This chain's CDR3 is CASSPGHESSYNEQFF. CDR3 sequence (DNA): TGCGCCAGCAGCCCCGGTCATGAGAGCTCCTACAATGAGCAGTTCTTC.

This clone was detected once. An end of the junction differs from the germline gene, which may be a read error. The rearrangement joins TRBV7-7 to TRBJ2-2; 9 bases fit TRBD2. This CDR3 is 16 amino acids long. Germline-derived CDR1 and CDR2 are SSHAT and FNYEAQ (reference sequence). CDR3 amino acids: CASSPGLASIKGELFF. CDR3 nucleotide sequence: TGTGCTAGCAGCCCAGGACTAGCGTCGATTAAAGGGGAGCTGTTTTTT.

This clone was detected only once. V gene TRBV9 combines with J gene TRBJ1-2, with D possibly matching TRBD1 (5 bases). The CDR3 covers 11 residues. Germline V gene lookup returns CDR1 SGDLS and CDR2 YYNGEE. Trimming left V 3 bases short and J 8 bases short, with 8 bases between. CDR3 residues: CASSEGYGYTF. Written as DNA, the CDR3 is TGTGCCAGCAGCGAGGGGTACGGCTACACCTTC.

The V and J genes are TRBV9 and TRBJ1-5; D is undetermined. The CDR3 is 14 residues long. Germline V lookup: CDR1 SGDLS, CDR2 YYNGEE. V was pared by 3 bases and J by 3 bases, with 10 bases between. As DNA, the CDR3 is TGTGCCAGCAGCGCCGGGATTCTCAATCAGCCCCAGCATTTT. Translated: CASSAGILNQPQHF.

The chain uses TRBV19 and TRBJ2-3; D remains ambiguous. Germline CDR1 and CDR2: LNHDA and SQIVND (reference sequence). Trimming removed 5 bases from V and 2 bases from J, with 8 bases in between. The CDR3 totals 13 residues. For the CDR3, the DNA is TGTGCCAGTAGTTTCTCGAACACAGATACGCAGTATTTT. This gives the protein CASSFSNTDTQYF. The whole variable domain, filled in from reference TRBV19 and TRBJ2-3, reads DGGITQSPKYLFRKEGQNVTLSCEQNLNHDAMYWYRQDPGQGLRLIYYSQIVNDFQKGDIAEGYSVSREKKESFPLTVTSAQKNPTAFYLCASSFSNTDTQYFGPGTRLTVL.

The V and J genes are TRBV5-6 and TRBJ2-3; TRBD2 matches at 10 bases. V was pared by 0 bases and J by 7 bases, with 5 bases of the junction left unmatched. Germline V gene data show CDR1 as SGHDT and CDR2 as YYEEEE. The CDR3 spans 15 residues. CDR3 sequence: CASSLGTSGPYTQYF. The CDR3 bases are TGTGCCAGCAGCTTGGGGACTAGCGGTCCGTATACGCAGTATTTT.

V is TRBV20-1 and J is TRBJ1-1; D gene ambiguous. Germline-derived CDR1 and CDR2 are DFQATT and SNEGSKA (reference sequence). V shed 5 bases and J shed 10 bases, with 14 bases lying between them. The CDR3 runs to 11 residues. The chain's CDR3 is CSARRSTGAFF. The CDR3 DNA follows: TGCAGTGCTCGACGGAGCACGGGAGCTTTCTTT.

The chain is built from TRBV6-5 and TRBJ1-1; D perhaps matches TRBD1 (5 bases). Trimming shortened V by 4 bases and J by 5 bases, and 14 bases separated the two germline ends. This CDR3 region has 14 residues. The germline V gene encodes CDR1 MNHEY and CDR2 SVGAGI. CDR3 sequence reads: CASSSVIWGTEAFF. The CDR3 nucleotides are TGTGCCAGCAGTTCAGTTATATGGGGGACTGAAGCTTTCTTT.

The chain uses TRBV4-1 and TRBJ1-2; 10 positions agree with TRBD1. The V gene's germline CDR1 is MGHRA and CDR2 YSYEKL. The J segment lost 3 bases and the V segment lost 1 base, leaving 5 bases of the junction unmatched. The CDR3 runs to 16 residues. CDR3 protein: CASSQARDRGHYGYTF. The DNA of the CDR3 is TGCGCCAGCAGCCAAGCCCGGGACAGGGGACACTATGGCTACACCTTC.

V and J are TRBV11-2 and TRBJ1-1; the D is unclear. Per the germline V gene, CDR1 is SGHAT and CDR2 is FQNNGV. Deletions cut 0 bases from V and 8 bases from J, with 10 bases between. This CDR3 has 13 amino acids. The CDR3 DNA reads as TGTGCCAGCAGCTTAGATCAGCGGGAGGAAGCTTTCTTT. Encoded protein: CASSLDQREEAFF.

This clone was counted between two and nine times. V gene TRBV29-1 combines with J gene TRBJ1-2, with D possibly being TRBD1 (6 bases). This CDR3 has 13 residues. The V gene lost 3 bases and the J gene lost 3 bases, with 11 bases spanning the gap. Germline V gives CDR1 SQVTM, CDR2 ANQGSEA. DNA of the CDR3: TGCAGCGTTGACCGGGGGCAAGACTATGGCTACACCTTC. Residues: CSVDRGQDYGYTF.